The 7 T cell receptor beta chains given below trace back to one sample, sequenced in a study of identical twins. In TCRdb, the 5' RACE reads were re-called with MiXCR into one record per CDR3 protein. The sample includes around 1.7 million distinct CDR3 sequences, under 35% of them seen just once. Sequencing was performed on cord blood. The receptor set was obtained from a newborn girl in good health.

This chain joins TRBV5-1 and TRBJ1-1; D is unclear. Trimming stripped 3 bases from V and 11 bases from J, with 11 bases between. The CDR3 extends over 11 amino acids. Germline values: CDR1 SGHRS, CDR2 YFSETQ. For the CDR3, the DNA is TGCGCCAGCAGCTCATCTATAGGGGCTTTCTTT. Protein: CASSSSIGAFF.

This clonotype has a handful of counts. The chain uses TRBV4-1 and TRBJ1-5; D is undetermined. This CDR3 spans 16 amino acids. V lost 3 bases to trimming and J lost 1 base, with 13 bases between them. Germline V gene sequence: CDR1 MGHRA, CDR2 YSYEKL. The CDR3 nucleotides are TGCGCCAGCAGCCACCTATTTAGGGTGAGCAATCAGCCCCAGCATTTT. Protein product: CASSHLFRVSNQPQHF.

About this clonotype itself: At one boundary the junction diverges from the germline segment, which might be a read error. The chain couples TRBV29-1 to TRBJ2-7; 8 bases line up with TRBD2. CDR1 is SQVTM, CDR2 ANQGSEA, per germline. The CDR3 contains 13 residues. Written as DNA, the CDR3 is TGCAGCGTCCCCGGGACTAGAACTCGCGAGCGGTACTTC. This gives the protein CSVPGTRTRERYF.

This clonotype was counted a few times. The chain links TRBV10-3 to TRBJ1-2; 9 nucleotides align to TRBD1. This CDR3 comprises 15 residues. Looked up from germline, CDR1 is ENHRY and CDR2 is SYGVKD. With 10 bases clipped from V and 8 bases from J, the junction kept 17 bases outside the gene matches. CDR3 loop: CATREQGALPAGYTF. CDR3 DNA sequence: TGTGCCACCAGGGAACAGGGGGCCCTTCCGGCAGGCTACACCTTC.

At least ten counts were recorded for this clonotype. The CDR3 nucleotides are TGTGCCATCAGCGGAGCGGGGGAAACGCCGCAGTATTTT. The encoded protein is CAISGAGETPQYF. The chain carries TRBV10-3 and TRBJ2-3; 8 nucleotides agree with TRBD2. The J segment lost 10 bases and the V segment lost 6 bases, leaving 9 bases of the junction unmatched. Germline V gene sequence: CDR1 ENHRY, CDR2 SYGVKD. This CDR3 region has 13 residues.

This clonotype has a count of ten or more. V usage is TRBV12-3 or TRBV12-4 and J usage is TRBJ1-5, with no clear D. The CDR3 is 13 residues long. V was pared by 5 bases and J by 3 bases, with 8 bases between. CDR3 coding DNA: TGTGCCAGCAGTCCTCTCCTCAATCAGCCCCAGCATTTT. This codes for CASSPLLNQPQHF.

CDR3 residues: CASSQEGRTGNYGYTF. The DNA for the CDR3 is TGTGCCAGCAGCCAAGAAGGCCGGACAGGGAACTATGGCTACACCTTC. The chain recombines TRBV14 with TRBJ1-2, with TRBD1 matching 8 bases. Losses at the gene ends were 0 bases for V and 2 bases for J; bases not matched to a gene: 5. The CDR3 has 16 residues. Germline loops: CDR1 SGHDN, CDR2 FVKESK.